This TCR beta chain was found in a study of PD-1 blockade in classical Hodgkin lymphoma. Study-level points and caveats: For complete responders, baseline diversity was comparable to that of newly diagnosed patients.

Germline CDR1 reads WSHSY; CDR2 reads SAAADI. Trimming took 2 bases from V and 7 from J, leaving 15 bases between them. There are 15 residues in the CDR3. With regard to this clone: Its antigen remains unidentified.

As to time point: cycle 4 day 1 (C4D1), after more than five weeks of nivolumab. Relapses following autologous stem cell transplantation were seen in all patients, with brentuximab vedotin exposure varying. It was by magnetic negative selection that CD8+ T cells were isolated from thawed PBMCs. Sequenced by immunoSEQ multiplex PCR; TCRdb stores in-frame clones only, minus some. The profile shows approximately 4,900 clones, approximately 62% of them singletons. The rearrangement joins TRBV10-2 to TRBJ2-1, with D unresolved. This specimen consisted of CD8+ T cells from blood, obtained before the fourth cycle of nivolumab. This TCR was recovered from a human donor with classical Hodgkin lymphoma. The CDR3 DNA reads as TGCGCCAGCAGTGAGCACTCGACCATCCAAAATGAGCAGTTCTTC. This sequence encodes CASSEHSTIQNEQFF.